This TCR beta chain is from a study of T cell repertoires in cytomegalovirus infection. Across the study: Matching HLA type, along with CMV infection, was indicated by public TCR beta signatures.

Study-wide results and limits: Cumulative public TCR beta family frequency identified CMV carriers with the relevant HLA.

V gave up 1 base and J gave up 0 bases, with 10 bases separating them. The V gene's germline CDR1 is MGHRA and CDR2 YSYEKL. The CDR3 consists of 16 residues. TCRdb reanalysed the reads using MiXCR and keeps one entry per CDR3 protein. This sample carries hundreds of thousands of distinct CDR3 sequences, roughly 31% of them seen once, and the ten largest clones take about an eighth. This clonotype was counted between two and nine times. Its antigen is not known. This sequence was found in a human donor in good health (CMV status not recorded). Some clones in this sample may be carry-over from other donors' samples. The J gene is TRBJ2-1, the V gene TRBV4-1; possibly TRBD2 for D (6 bases). The sequences come from cultured CD8+ T cells from PBMCs, collected from culture after CMV antigen stimulation. CDR3 sequence (DNA): TGCGCCAGCAGCCAAGCTAGCGTAAACTCCTACAATGAGCAGTTCTTC. It encodes CASSQASVNSYNEQFF.